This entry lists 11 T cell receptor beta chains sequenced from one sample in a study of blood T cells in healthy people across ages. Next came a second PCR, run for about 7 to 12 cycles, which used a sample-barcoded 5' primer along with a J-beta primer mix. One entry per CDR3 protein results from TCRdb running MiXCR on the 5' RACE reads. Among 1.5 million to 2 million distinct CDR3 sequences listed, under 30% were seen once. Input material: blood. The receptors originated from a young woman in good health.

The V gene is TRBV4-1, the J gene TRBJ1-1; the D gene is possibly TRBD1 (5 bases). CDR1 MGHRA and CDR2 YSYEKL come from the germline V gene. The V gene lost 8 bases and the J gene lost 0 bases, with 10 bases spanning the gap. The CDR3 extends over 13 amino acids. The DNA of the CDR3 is TGCGCCAGCGGGAGGGGATTGAACACTGAAGCTTTCTTT. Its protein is CASGRGLNTEAFF.

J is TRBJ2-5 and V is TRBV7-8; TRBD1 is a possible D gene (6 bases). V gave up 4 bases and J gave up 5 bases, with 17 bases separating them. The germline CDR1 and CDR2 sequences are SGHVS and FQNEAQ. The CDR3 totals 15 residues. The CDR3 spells CASSSTAARGETQYF. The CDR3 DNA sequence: TGTGCCAGCAGCTCTACGGCAGCTAGGGGGGAGACCCAGTACTTC.

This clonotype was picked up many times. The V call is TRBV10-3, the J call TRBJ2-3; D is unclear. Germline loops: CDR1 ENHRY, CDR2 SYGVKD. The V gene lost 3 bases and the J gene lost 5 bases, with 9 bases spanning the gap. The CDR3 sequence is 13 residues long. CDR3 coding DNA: TGTGCCATCAGTGACCGTTGGGGAGATACGCAGTATTTT. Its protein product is CAISDRWGDTQYF.

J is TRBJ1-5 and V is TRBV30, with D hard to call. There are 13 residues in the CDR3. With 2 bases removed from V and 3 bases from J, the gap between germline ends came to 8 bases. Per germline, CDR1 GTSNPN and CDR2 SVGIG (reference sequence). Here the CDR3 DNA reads TGTGCCTGGAGTATTCTGGACAATCAGCCCCAGCATTTT. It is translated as CAWSILDNQPQHF.

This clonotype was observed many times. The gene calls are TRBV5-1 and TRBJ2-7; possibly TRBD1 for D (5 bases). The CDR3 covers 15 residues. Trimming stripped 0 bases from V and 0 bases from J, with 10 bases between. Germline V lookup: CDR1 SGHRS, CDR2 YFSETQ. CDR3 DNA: TGCGCCAGCAGCTTGGCACAGGAGTTCTCCTACGAGCAGTACTTC. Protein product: CASSLAQEFSYEQYF.

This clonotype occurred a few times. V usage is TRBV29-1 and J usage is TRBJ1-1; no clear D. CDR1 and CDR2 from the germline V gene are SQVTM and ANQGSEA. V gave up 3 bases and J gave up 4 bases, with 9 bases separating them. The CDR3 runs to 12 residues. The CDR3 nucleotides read TGCAGCGTTGACGGAGCGGGCACTGAAGCTTTCTTT. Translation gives CSVDGAGTEAFF.

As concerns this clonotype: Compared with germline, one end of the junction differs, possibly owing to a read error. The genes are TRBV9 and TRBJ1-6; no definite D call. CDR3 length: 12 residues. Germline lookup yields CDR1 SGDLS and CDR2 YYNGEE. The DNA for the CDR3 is TGTGCCAGCAGCCCCATAGACGGTCCCCCCCACTTT. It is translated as CASSPIDGPPHF. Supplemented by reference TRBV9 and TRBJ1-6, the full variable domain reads DSGVTQTPKHLITATGQRVTLRCSPRSGDLSVYWYQQSLDQGLQFLIQYYNGEERAKGNILERFSAQQFPDLHSELNLSSLELGDSALYFCASSPIDGPPHFGNGTRLTVT.

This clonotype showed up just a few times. The CDR3 spells CATSNSPGDTQYF. The CDR3 region has the DNA TGTGCCACCAGCAATTCTCCGGGGGATACGCAGTATTTT. The rearrangement uses TRBV15 and TRBJ2-3; D is perhaps TRBD2 (5 bases). This CDR3 spans 13 amino acids. V lost 4 bases and J lost 6, with 11 bases in between. Germline V gives CDR1 LNHNV, CDR2 YYDKDF (reference sequence).

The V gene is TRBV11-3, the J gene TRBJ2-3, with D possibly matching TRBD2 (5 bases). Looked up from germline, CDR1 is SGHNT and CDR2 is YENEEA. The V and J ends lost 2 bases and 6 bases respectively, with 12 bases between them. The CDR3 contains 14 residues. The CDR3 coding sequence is TGTGCCAGCAGCTTATACGGGCGGGTGGATACGCAGTATTTT. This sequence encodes CASSLYGRVDTQYF.

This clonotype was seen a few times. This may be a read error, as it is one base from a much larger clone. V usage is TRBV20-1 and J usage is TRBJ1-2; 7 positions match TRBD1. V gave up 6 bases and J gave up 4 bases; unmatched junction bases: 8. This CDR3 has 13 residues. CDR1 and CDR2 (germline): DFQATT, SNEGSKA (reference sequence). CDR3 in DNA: TGCAGTGCCCCGACAGGGTTAGGCTATGGCTACACCTTC. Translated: CSAPTGLGYGYTF.

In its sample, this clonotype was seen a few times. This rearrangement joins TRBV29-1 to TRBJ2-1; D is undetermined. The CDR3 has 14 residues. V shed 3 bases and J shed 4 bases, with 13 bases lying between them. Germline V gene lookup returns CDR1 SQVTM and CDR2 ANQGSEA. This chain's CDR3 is CSVEKEPAYNEQFF. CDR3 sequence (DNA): TGCAGCGTTGAGAAGGAACCTGCTTACAATGAGCAGTTCTTC.